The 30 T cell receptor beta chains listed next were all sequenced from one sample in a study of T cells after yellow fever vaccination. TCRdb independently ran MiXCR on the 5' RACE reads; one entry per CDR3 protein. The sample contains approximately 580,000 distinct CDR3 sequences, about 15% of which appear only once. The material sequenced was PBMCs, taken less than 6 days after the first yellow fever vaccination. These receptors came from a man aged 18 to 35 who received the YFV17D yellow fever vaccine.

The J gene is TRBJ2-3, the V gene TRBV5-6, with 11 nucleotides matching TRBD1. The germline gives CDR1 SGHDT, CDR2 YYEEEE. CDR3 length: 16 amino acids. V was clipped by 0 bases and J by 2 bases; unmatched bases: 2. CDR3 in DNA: TGTGCCAGCAGCTTGGGGACAGGGGGCTTCACAGATACGCAGTATTTT. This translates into CASSLGTGGFTDTQYF. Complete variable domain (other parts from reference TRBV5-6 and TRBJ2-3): DAGVTQSPTHLIKTRGQQVTLRCSPKSGHDTVSWYQQALGQGPQFIFQYYEEEERQRGNFPDRFSGHQFPNYSSELNVNALLLGDSALYLCASSLGTGGFTDTQYFGPGTRLTVL.

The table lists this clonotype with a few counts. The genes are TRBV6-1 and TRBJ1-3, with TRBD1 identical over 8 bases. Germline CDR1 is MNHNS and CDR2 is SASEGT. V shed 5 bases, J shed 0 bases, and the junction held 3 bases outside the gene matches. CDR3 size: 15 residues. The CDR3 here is CASSRQGNSGNTIYF. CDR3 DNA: TGTGCCAGCAGTCGACAGGGGAACTCTGGAAACACCATATATTTT.

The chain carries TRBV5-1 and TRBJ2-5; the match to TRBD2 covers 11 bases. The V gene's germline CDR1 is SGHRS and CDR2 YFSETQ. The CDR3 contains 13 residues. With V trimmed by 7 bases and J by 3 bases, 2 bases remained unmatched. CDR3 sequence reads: CASGTSGKETQYF. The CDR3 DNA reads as TGCGCCAGCGGGACTAGCGGTAAAGAGACCCAGTACTTC.

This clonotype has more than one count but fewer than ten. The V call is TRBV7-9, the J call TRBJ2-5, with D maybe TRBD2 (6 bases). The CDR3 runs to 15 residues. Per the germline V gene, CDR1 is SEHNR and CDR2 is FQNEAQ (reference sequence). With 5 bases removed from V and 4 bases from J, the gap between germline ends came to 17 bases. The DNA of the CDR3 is TGTGCCAGCAGCCACCTTCGCGGGGCTGGAGAGACCCAGTACTTC. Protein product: CASSHLRGAGETQYF.

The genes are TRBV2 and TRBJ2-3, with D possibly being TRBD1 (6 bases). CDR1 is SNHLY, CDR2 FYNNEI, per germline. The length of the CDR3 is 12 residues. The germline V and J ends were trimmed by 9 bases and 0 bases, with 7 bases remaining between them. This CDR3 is CARQGSTDTQYF. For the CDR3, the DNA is TGTGCCAGACAGGGTAGCACAGATACGCAGTATTTT.

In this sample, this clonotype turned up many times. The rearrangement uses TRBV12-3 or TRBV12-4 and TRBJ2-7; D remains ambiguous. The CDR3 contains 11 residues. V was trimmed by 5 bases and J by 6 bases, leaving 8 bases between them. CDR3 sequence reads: CASSGRSEQYF. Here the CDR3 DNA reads TGTGCCAGCAGTGGACGGTCCGAGCAGTACTTC.

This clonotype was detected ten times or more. The CDR3 is CASSPEMEETQYF. The CDR3 DNA reads TGTGCCAGCAGCCCGGAGATGGAAGAGACCCAGTACTTC. The J gene is TRBJ2-5, the V gene TRBV5-4, with D uncertain. The CDR3 loop spans 13 amino acids. The germline V gene encodes CDR1 SGHNT and CDR2 YYREEE (reference sequence). Trimming took 4 bases from V and 3 from J, leaving 10 bases between them.

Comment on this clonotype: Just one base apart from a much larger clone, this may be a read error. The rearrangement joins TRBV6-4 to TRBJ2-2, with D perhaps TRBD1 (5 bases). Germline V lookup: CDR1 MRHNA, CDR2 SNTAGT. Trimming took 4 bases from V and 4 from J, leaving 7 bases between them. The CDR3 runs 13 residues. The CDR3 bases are TGTGCCAGCAGTGGACAGAGCACCGGGGAGCTGTTTTTT. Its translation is CASSGQSTGELFF.

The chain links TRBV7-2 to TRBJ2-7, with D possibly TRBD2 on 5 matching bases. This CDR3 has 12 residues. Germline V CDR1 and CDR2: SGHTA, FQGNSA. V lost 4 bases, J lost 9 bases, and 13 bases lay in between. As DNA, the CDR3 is TGTGCCAGCAGCTCCGTTGGGAGCGGGCAGTACTTC. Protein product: CASSSVGSGQYF.

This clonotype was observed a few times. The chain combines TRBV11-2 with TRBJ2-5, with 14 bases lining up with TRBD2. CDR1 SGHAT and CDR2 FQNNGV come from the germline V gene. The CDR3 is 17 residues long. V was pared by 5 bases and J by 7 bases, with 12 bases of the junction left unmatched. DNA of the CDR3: TGTGCCAGCAGCCCTGGACTAGCGGGGGGCCTGCCCCTGACCCAGTACTTC. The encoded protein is CASSPGLAGGLPLTQYF.

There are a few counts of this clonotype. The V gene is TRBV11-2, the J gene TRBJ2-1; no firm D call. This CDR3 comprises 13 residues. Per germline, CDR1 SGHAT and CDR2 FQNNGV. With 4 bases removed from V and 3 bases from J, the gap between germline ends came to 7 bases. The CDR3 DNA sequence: TGTGCCAGCAGCTCCCCTCTCTACAATGAGCAGTTCTTC. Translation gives CASSSPLYNEQFF.

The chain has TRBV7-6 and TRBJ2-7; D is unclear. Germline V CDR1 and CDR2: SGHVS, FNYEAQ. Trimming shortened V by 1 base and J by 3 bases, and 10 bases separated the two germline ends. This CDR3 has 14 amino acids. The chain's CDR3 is CASSLEHRGYEQYF. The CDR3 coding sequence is TGTGCCAGCAGCTTAGAACACAGAGGCTACGAGCAGTACTTC.

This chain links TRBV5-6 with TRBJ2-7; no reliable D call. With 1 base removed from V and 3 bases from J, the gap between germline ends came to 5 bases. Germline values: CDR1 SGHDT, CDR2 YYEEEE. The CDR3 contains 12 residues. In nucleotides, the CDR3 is TGTGCCAGCAGCTTGTACCACTACGAGCAGTACTTC. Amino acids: CASSLYHYEQYF.

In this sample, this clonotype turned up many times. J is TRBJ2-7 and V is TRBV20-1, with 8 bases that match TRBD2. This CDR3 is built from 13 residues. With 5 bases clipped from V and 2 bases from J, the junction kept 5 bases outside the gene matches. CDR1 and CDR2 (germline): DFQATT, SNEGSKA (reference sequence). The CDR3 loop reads CSAQTSDTYEQYV. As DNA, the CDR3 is TGCAGTGCTCAGACTAGCGATACCTACGAGCAGTACGTC.

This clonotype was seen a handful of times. This CDR3 is CASSQVRDRNTEAFF. The CDR3, as DNA: TGCGCCAGCAGCCAAGTAAGGGACAGGAACACTGAAGCTTTCTTT. The J gene is TRBJ1-1, the V gene TRBV4-1, with 7 bases that match TRBD1. This CDR3 spans 15 amino acids. The germline V gene encodes CDR1 MGHRA and CDR2 YSYEKL. The V segment lost 1 base and the J segment 1 base; nucleotides outside the gene matches: 3.

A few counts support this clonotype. CDR3 in DNA: TGTGCCAGCAGTTTGAGCGAGGATACGCAGTATTTT. It codes for CASSLSEDTQYF. The rearrangement links TRBV12-3 or TRBV12-4 to TRBJ2-3; no reliable D call. CDR3 length: 12 residues. Trimming cost V 3 bases and J 6 bases, with 7 bases left between them.

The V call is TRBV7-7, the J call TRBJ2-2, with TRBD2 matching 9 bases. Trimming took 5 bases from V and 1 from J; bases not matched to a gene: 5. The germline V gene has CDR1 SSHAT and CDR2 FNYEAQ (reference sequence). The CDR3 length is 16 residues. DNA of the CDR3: TGTGCCAGCAGCCTCATAGCGGGGGTGAACACCGGGGAGCTGTTTTTT. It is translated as CASSLIAGVNTGELFF.

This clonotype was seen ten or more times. The CDR3 DNA sequence: TGCGCCAGCAGCCAAGATTGGGGGACCCAGTACTTC. This translates into CASSQDWGTQYF. This sequence joins TRBV4-3 and TRBJ2-5; the D is unclear. Trimming left V 0 bases short and J 7 bases short, with 6 bases between. The CDR3 consists of 12 residues. Germline V CDR1 and CDR2: LGHNA, YSLEER.

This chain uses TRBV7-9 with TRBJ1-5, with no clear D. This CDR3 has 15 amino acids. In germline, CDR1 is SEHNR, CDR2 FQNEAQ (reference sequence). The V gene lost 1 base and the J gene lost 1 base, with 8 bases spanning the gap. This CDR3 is CASSLVGLSNQPQHF. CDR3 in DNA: TGTGCCAGCAGCTTAGTGGGCCTGAGCAATCAGCCCCAGCATTTT. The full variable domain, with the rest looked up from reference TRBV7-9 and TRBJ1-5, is DTGVSQNPRHKITKRGQNVTFRCDPISEHNRLYWYRQTLGQGPEFLTYFQNEAQLEKSRLLSDRFSAERPKGSFSTLEIQRTEQGDSAMYLCASSLVGLSNQPQHFGDGTRLSIL.

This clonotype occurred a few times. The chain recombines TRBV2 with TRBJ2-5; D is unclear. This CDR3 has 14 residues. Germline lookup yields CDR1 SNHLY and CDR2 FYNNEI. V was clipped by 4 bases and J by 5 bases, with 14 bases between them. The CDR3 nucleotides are TGTGCCAGCAGTGTGCAATCCAGTGGGGAGACCCAGTACTTC. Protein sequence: CASSVQSSGETQYF.

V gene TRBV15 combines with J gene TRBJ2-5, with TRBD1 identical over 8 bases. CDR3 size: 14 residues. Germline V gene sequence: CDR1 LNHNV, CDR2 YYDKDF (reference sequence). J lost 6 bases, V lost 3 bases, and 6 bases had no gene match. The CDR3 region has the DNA TGTGCCACCAGCAGTGGCGGGACAGGACAGACCCAGTACTTC. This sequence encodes CATSSGGTGQTQYF.

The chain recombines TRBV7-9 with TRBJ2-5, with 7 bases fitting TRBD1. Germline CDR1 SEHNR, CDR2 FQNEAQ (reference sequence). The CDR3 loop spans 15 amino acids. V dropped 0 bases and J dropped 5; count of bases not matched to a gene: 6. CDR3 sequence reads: CASSLAGTDGETQYF. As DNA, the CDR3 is TGTGCCAGCAGCTTAGCCGGGACAGATGGGGAGACCCAGTACTTC.

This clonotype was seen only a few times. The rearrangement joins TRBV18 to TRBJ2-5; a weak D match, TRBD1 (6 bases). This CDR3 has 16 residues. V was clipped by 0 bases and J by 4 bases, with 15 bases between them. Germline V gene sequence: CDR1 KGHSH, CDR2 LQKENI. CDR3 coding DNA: TGTGCCAGCTCACCACCGGTAGCAGGGGTTGGAGAGACCCAGTACTTC. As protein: CASSPPVAGVGETQYF.

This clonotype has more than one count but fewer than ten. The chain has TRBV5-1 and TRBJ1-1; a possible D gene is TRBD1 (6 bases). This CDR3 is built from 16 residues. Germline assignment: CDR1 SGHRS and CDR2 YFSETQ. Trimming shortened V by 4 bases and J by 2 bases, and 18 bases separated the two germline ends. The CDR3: CASSGGATLLNTEAFF. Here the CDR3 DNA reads TGCGCCAGCAGCGGGGGGGCCACACTTCTAAACACTGAAGCTTTCTTT.

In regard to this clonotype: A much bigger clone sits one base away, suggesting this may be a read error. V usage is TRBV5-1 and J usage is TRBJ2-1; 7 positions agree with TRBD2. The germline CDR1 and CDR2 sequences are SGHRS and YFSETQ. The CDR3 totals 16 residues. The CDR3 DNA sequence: TGCGCCAGCAGCTTGATCGCGGGGGTCACCTACTATGAGCAGTTCTTC. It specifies CASSLIAGVTYYEQFF.

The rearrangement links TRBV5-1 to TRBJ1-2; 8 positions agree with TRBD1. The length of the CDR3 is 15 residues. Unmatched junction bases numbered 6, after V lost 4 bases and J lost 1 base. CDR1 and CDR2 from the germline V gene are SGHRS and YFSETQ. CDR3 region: CASSLRTGLNYGYTF. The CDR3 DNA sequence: TGCGCCAGCAGCCTACGGACAGGGCTTAACTATGGCTACACCTTC.

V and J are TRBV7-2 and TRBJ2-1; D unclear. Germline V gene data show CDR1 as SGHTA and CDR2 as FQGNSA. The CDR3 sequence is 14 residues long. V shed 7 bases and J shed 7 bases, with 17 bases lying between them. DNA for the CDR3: TGTGCCAGCACCACCCGACCAGGCGCGAATGAGCAGTTCTTC. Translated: CASTTRPGANEQFF.

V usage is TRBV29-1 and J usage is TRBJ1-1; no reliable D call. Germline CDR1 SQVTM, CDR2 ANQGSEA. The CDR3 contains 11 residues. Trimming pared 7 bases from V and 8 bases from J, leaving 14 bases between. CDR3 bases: TGCAGCGGTAGGCGAATCAACGAAGCTTTCTTT. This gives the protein CSGRRINEAFF.

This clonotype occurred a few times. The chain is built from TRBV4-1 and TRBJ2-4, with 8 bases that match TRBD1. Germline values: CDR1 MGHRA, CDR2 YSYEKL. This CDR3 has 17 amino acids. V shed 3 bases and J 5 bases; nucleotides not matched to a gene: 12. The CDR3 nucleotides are TGCGCCAGCAGCCATTTGGCGACAGGGGCCTCCGAAAACATTCAGTACTTC. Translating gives CASSHLATGASENIQYF.

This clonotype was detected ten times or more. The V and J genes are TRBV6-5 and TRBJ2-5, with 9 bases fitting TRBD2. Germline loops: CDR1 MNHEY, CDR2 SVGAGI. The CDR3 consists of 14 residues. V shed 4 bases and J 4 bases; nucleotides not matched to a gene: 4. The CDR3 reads CASSSAGGVETQYF. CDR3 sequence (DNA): TGTGCCAGCAGTTCCGCGGGAGGGGTAGAGACCCAGTACTTC.